These 29 T cell receptor beta chains came from one sample sequenced in a study of cytomegalovirus exposure and HLA in healthy donors. The data were produced by immunoSEQ multiplex PCR, yet TCRdb's version contains in-frame clones alone and is incomplete. The sample lists more than 250,000 clones, about nine tenths occurring once. The specimen was PBMCs. The receptor source for this set is a woman aged 18-29 years in good health and CMV-seronegative.

This clone has only one observation. This chain joins TRBV10-3 and TRBJ2-5, with TRBD1 as a possible D gene (5 bases). The germline V and J ends were trimmed by 5 bases and 1 base, with 8 bases remaining between them. Germline loops: CDR1 ENHRY, CDR2 SYGVKD. The CDR3 runs to 13 residues. Written as DNA, the CDR3 is TGTGCCATCAGTACAGGTCCCCAAGAGACCCAGTACTTC. This gives the protein CAISTGPQETQYF.

The chain recombines TRBV4-1 with TRBJ1-2; D is perhaps TRBD1 (5 bases). Germline loops: CDR1 MGHRA, CDR2 YSYEKL. CDR3 length: 14 amino acids. Between the trimmed V and J ends, which lost 1 base and 8 bases, there was a span of 14 bases. In DNA form, the CDR3 reads TGCGCCAGCAGCCAAGCCCCCGGGACTTCGGGCTACACCTTC. Translating gives CASSQAPGTSGYTF.

The chain couples TRBV9 to TRBJ1-1; D not resolved. V was clipped by 0 bases and J by 3 bases, with 15 bases between them. The CDR3 spans 16 residues. CDR1 is SGDLS, CDR2 YYNGEE, per germline. The DNA for the CDR3 is TGTGCCAGCAGCGTAGACCCGGGAGAAGTCCACACTGAAGCTTTCTTT. Amino acids: CASSVDPGEVHTEAFF.

The rearrangement uses TRBV7-2 and TRBJ2-2; a weak D match, TRBD2 (6 bases). The germline gives CDR1 SGHTA, CDR2 FQGNSA. The V end was cut by 1 base, the J end by 4 bases, with 13 bases between. CDR3 length: 16 amino acids. The CDR3 DNA follows: TGTGCCAGCAGCTTAGATTCGGGAGTTGGCACCGGGGAGCTGTTTTTT. Residues: CASSLDSGVGTGELFF.

The genes are TRBV9 and TRBJ1-3, with D perhaps TRBD1 (6 bases). The V end was cut by 4 bases, the J end by 2 bases, with 16 bases between. This CDR3 is 16 amino acids long. Germline V gene sequence: CDR1 SGDLS, CDR2 YYNGEE. The CDR3 coding sequence is TGTGCCAGCAGCCCGAGGACAGCCACCACTGGAAACACCATATATTTT. As protein: CASSPRTATTGNTIYF.

The chain is built from TRBV5-4 and TRBJ2-7; no firm D call. The V gene's germline CDR1 is SGHNT and CDR2 YYREEE (reference sequence). The V gene lost 2 bases and the J gene lost 6 bases, with 6 bases spanning the gap. The CDR3 length is 11 residues. The CDR3 region has the DNA TGTGCCAGCAGCTTTTCTAGCGAGCAGTACTTC. Its protein is CASSFSSEQYF. Full variable domain (outside the CDR3, taken from reference TRBV5-4 and TRBJ2-7): ETGVTQSPTHLIKTRGQQVTLRCSSQSGHNTVSWYQQALGQGPQFIFQYYREEENGRGNFPPRFSGLQFPNYSSELNVNALELDDSALYLCASSFSSEQYFGPGTRLTVT.

The chain couples TRBV6-5 to TRBJ2-7; TRBD1 might be the D (6 bases). The CDR3 covers 15 residues. Germline CDR1 MNHEY, CDR2 SVGAGI. The V end lost 6 bases, the J end lost 7 bases, and 22 bases lay between the germline ends. The CDR3 DNA reads TGTGCCAGCAGGCCCGGCGCAGGGGCTAGGGGGGAGCAGTACTTC. It translates to CASRPGAGARGEQYF.

The chain joins TRBV19 to TRBJ1-5; 7 nucleotides line up with TRBD1. The germline gives CDR1 LNHDA, CDR2 SQIVND (reference sequence). Trimming removed 7 bases from V and 7 bases from J; junction bases left unmatched: 10. The CDR3 has 14 residues. This CDR3 is CASIATRGQQPQHF. CDR3 bases: TGTGCCAGTATTGCAACTCGGGGACAGCAGCCCCAGCATTTT. The whole variable domain, remainder taken from reference TRBV19 and TRBJ1-5, is DGGITQSPKYLFRKEGQNVTLSCEQNLNHDAMYWYRQDPGQGLRLIYYSQIVNDFQKGDIAEGYSVSREKKESFPLTVTSAQKNPTAFYLCASIATRGQQPQHFGDGTRLSIL.

The chain has TRBV29-1 and TRBJ2-1; TRBD1 agrees at 10 bases. With V trimmed by 6 bases and J by 6 bases, 5 bases remained unmatched. CDR3 length: 13 amino acids. From germline, CDR1 is SQVTM and CDR2 ANQGSEA. The CDR3 sequence: CSVGTGALNEQFF. DNA of the CDR3: TGCAGCGTCGGGACAGGGGCCCTCAATGAGCAGTTCTTC.

The rearrangement joins TRBV6-5 to TRBJ1-5; D unclear. The ends were cut back, 0 bases at V and 0 bases at J, with 6 bases in the middle. There are 15 residues in the CDR3. Germline V gives CDR1 MNHEY, CDR2 SVGAGI. The CDR3 sequence: CASSYSVVSNQPQHF. The CDR3, as DNA: TGTGCCAGCAGTTACTCTGTCGTTAGCAATCAGCCCCAGCATTTT.

The CDR3 nucleotides are TGTGCCAGCAGTGGACAGGCTGGGGATAGAGCTTTCTTT. It yields the protein CASSGQAGDRAFF. The chain links TRBV25-1 to TRBJ1-1, with D perhaps TRBD1 (6 bases). Trimming took 4 bases from V and 10 from J, leaving 16 bases between them. This CDR3 spans 13 amino acids. CDR1 is MGHDK, CDR2 SYGVNS, per germline.

A single count supports this clone. The V and J genes are TRBV4-1 and TRBJ2-1; D is perhaps TRBD1 (5 bases). V dropped 4 bases and J dropped 1 base, with 17 bases sitting between them. CDR1 and CDR2 from the germline V gene are MGHRA and YSYEKL. This CDR3 region has 17 residues. CDR3 DNA: TGCGCCAGCAGCCCCGAGCCCGAGACAGAGTCCTACAATGAGCAGTTCTTC. This codes for CASSPEPETESYNEQFF.

The V gene is TRBV2, the J gene TRBJ2-7; D might be TRBD2 (6 bases). Germline CDR1 and CDR2: SNHLY and FYNNEI. With 1 base removed from V and 6 bases from J, the gap between germline ends came to 16 bases. The CDR3 runs 15 residues. The CDR3 here is CASSEGAGSYGEQYF. DNA of the CDR3: TGTGCCAGCAGTGAAGGAGCCGGGAGCTACGGCGAGCAGTACTTC.

DNA of the CDR3: TGTGCCAGCAGTGCCACAGGGGGGAGCAATCAGCCCCAGCATTTT. This codes for CASSATGGSNQPQHF. The J gene is TRBJ1-5, the V gene TRBV6-5; 8 bases are a match to TRBD1. Losses at the gene ends were 5 bases for V and 1 base for J; bases not matched to a gene: 4. Looked up from germline, CDR1 is MNHEY and CDR2 is SVGAGI. The CDR3 length is 15 residues.

By share, this clone ranks as medium-sized (0.01 to 0.1%). The CDR3 bases are TGTGCCAGCAGCCCGGGGACAGGGGGAGGCTACACCTTC. Translated: CASSPGTGGGYTF. The chain joins TRBV4-2 to TRBJ1-2; 11 nucleotides line up with TRBD1. The CDR3 spans 13 residues. After removal of 4 bases from V and 8 bases from J, the junction contained 3 bases not matched to a gene. Germline V gives CDR1 LGHNA, CDR2 YNFKEQ.

The chain uses TRBV7-9 and TRBJ2-7, with D perhaps matching TRBD1 (5 bases). This CDR3 is built from 13 residues. Per the germline V gene, CDR1 is SEHNR and CDR2 is FQNEAQ (reference sequence). V lost 7 bases and J 5 bases, leaving 15 bases between the germline ends. CDR3 sequence: CASTQDISNEQYF. For the CDR3, the DNA is TGTGCCAGCACCCAGGACATTTCCAACGAGCAGTACTTC.

The J gene is TRBJ1-1, the V gene TRBV6-6; D gene unclear. Germline CDR1 and CDR2: MNHNY and SVGAGI (reference sequence). The CDR3 runs 11 residues. V dropped 3 bases and J dropped 6 bases, with 5 bases sitting between them. CDR3 bases: TGTGCCAGCAGTTATACTCCTGAAGCTTTCTTT. It yields the protein CASSYTPEAFF.

In its sample, this clone was seen once. The V gene is TRBV10-3, the J gene TRBJ2-7; possible D gene TRBD1, 5 bases. CDR3 length: 13 amino acids. Germline CDR1 is ENHRY and CDR2 is SYGVKD. Trimming cost V 7 bases and J 0 bases, with 10 bases left between them. In DNA form, the CDR3 reads TGTGCCATCACCACAGACAGCTCCTACGAGCAGTACTTC. Protein sequence: CAITTDSSYEQYF.

The sample holds a few counts of this clone. This same CDR3 is encoded by further DNA sequences in the sample. The chain couples TRBV7-3 to TRBJ2-3, with 8 nucleotides matching TRBD2. CDR3 length equals 13 residues. The V segment lost 5 bases and the J segment 6 bases; nucleotides outside the gene matches: 4. Per the germline V gene, CDR1 is SGHTA and CDR2 is FQGTGA. The CDR3 loop is CASSLSGSDTQYF. CDR3 bases: TGTGCCAGCAGCCTAAGCGGGAGCGATACGCAGTATTTT.

V is TRBV10-3 and J is TRBJ2-1, with 11 bases aligning to TRBD1. The germline CDR1 and CDR2 sequences are ENHRY and SYGVKD. This CDR3 has 16 residues. V shed 3 bases, J shed 6 bases, and the junction held 7 bases outside the gene matches. CDR3 nucleotide sequence: TGTGCCATCAGTGAAGGAAAGGGGACAGGGGGCAATGAGCAGTTCTTC. Translating it yields CAISEGKGTGGNEQFF.

This sequence joins TRBV28 and TRBJ1-2; 7 bases agree with TRBD1. After removal of 5 bases from V and 5 bases from J, the junction contained 5 bases not matched to a gene. Germline V gives CDR1 MDHEN, CDR2 SYDVKM. The CDR3 totals 13 residues. The CDR3 nucleotides read TGTGCCAGCAGTAGACAGGGTCGATATGGCTACACCTTC. Amino acid sequence: CASSRQGRYGYTF.

V usage is TRBV6-8 and J usage is TRBJ1-1; TRBD1 might be the D (6 bases). This CDR3 spans 14 amino acids. CDR1 and CDR2 from the germline V gene are MNHGY and SAAAGT. The CDR3, as DNA: TGTGCTTCAAACCCCCGCAGGGGCTACACTGAAGCTTTCTTT. The encoded protein is CASNPRRGYTEAFF.

J is TRBJ2-1 and V is TRBV6-1; weak D call: TRBD2 (6 bases). The CDR3 has 16 amino acids. From germline, CDR1 is MNHNS and CDR2 SASEGT. Trimming left V 1 base short and J 0 bases short, with 10 bases between. CDR3 DNA: TGTGCCAGCAGTGAAGGGACTACCAGCTCCTACAATGAGCAGTTCTTC. Protein: CASSEGTTSSYNEQFF.

This chain links TRBV11-1 with TRBJ2-3, with TRBD1 as a possible D gene (5 bases). The CDR3 runs 16 residues. CDR1 and CDR2 from the germline V gene are SGHAT and FQDESV (reference sequence). The V gene lost 2 bases and the J gene lost 3 bases, with 15 bases spanning the gap. Here the CDR3 reads CASSLTKRQRTDTQYF. CDR3 DNA: TGTGCCAGCAGCTTAACTAAGAGACAGAGAACAGATACGCAGTATTTT.

The chain links TRBV11-1 to TRBJ1-1; D uncertain. V gave up 5 bases and J gave up 0 bases, with 7 bases separating them. CDR1 and CDR2 from the germline V gene are SGHAT and FQDESV (reference sequence). CDR3 length equals 13 residues. The CDR3, as DNA: TGTGCCAGCAGCCCCTTAATGAACACTGAAGCTTTCTTT. This encodes CASSPLMNTEAFF.

The J gene is TRBJ2-5, the V gene TRBV5-4; 7 nucleotides align to TRBD1. The CDR3 has 16 amino acids. V lost 4 bases to trimming and J lost 1 base; unmatched junction nucleotides: 10. CDR1 SGHNT and CDR2 YYREEE come from the germline V gene (reference sequence). The CDR3: CASSQDRAKGQETQYF. Here the CDR3 DNA reads TGTGCCAGCAGCCAAGACAGGGCCAAAGGCCAAGAGACCCAGTACTTC.

This sequence joins TRBV11-2 and TRBJ2-7, with TRBD2 identical over 7 bases. After removal of 3 bases from V and 6 bases from J, the junction contained 5 bases not matched to a gene. The CDR3 totals 13 residues. Germline loops: CDR1 SGHAT, CDR2 FQNNGV. The CDR3 here is CASSLGGVGEQYF. In DNA form, the CDR3 reads TGTGCCAGCAGCTTGGGAGGGGTTGGCGAGCAGTACTTC.

This chain connects TRBV28 to TRBJ2-7, with 10 bases fitting TRBD1. V lost 6 bases, J lost 5 bases, and 4 bases stayed unmatched. This CDR3 comprises 13 residues. The germline V gene encodes CDR1 MDHEN and CDR2 SYDVKM. The CDR3 DNA is TGTGCCAGCAGGGGACAGGGGATCGACGAGCAGTACTTC. This codes for CASRGQGIDEQYF.

This sequence joins TRBV28 and TRBJ2-2; TRBD1 matches 9 bases. After removal of 11 bases from V and 3 bases from J, the junction contained 1 base not matched to a gene. This CDR3 has 12 residues. Germline CDR1 reads MDHEN; CDR2 reads SYDVKM. The CDR3, as DNA: TGTGCCGGACAGGGGTACACCGGGGAGCTGTTTTTT. This encodes CAGQGYTGELFF.